These T cell receptor beta chains were read from a single sample in a study of T cell responses to AZD1222 COVID-19 vaccine. Generated by immunoSEQ multiplex PCR, the TCRdb table keeps only in-frame clones and is missing some. Here the sample spans over 140,000 clones, 80% to 95% being singletons. The sample was peripheral blood, taken on day 0 of AZD1222 vaccination. All receptors derive from an adult in good health. CDR3s leave out the opening cysteine and the closing phenylalanine or tryptophan. Fields, in order: V gene, J gene, CDR3 protein.

v_call: TRBV7-8; j_call: TRBJ1-5; cdr3_aa: ASSPNRGGNQPQH
v_call: TRBV3-1/TRBV3-2; j_call: TRBJ2-7; cdr3_aa: ASSQEVGLGAGAYEQY
v_call: TRBV18; j_call: TRBJ2-1; cdr3_aa: ASSPAVGYNEQF
v_call: TRBV27; j_call: TRBJ2-7; cdr3_aa: ASRGQGANNEQY
v_call: TRBV6-1; j_call: TRBJ1-1; cdr3_aa: ASSENFNTEAF
v_call: TRBV7-9; j_call: TRBJ1-2; cdr3_aa: ASSLNEGGGYT
v_call: TRBV6-7; j_call: TRBJ1-4; cdr3_aa: ASSPVGVGREKLF
v_call: TRBV2; j_call: TRBJ1-1; cdr3_aa: ASSGMGTEAF
v_call: TRBV7-9; j_call: TRBJ1-5; cdr3_aa: ASSFGTGVGNQPQH
v_call: TRBV7-8; j_call: TRBJ2-7; cdr3_aa: ASSRDGVYEQY
v_call: TRBV19; j_call: TRBJ1-1; cdr3_aa: ASSMGRRVVTEAF
v_call: TRBV7-9; j_call: TRBJ2-7; cdr3_aa: ASSLGNRGSHLYEQY